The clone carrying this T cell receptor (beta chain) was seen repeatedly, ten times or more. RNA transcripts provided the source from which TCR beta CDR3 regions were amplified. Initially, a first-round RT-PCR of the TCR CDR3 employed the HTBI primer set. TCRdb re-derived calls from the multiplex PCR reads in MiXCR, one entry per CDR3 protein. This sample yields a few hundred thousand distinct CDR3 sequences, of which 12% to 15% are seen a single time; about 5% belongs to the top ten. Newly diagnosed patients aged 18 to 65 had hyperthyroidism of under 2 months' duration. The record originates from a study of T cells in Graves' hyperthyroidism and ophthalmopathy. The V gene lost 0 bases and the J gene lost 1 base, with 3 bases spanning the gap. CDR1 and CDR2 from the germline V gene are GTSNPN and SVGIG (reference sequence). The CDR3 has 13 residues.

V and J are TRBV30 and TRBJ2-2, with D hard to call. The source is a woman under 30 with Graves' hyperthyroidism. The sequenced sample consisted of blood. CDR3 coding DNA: TGTGCCTGGAGTGTACTGAACACCGGGGAGCTGTTTTTT. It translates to CAWSVLNTGELFF. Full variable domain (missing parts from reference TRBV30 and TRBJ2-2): SQTIHQWPATLVQPVGSPLSLECTVEGTSNPNLYWYRQAAGRGLQLLFYSVGIGQISSEVPQNLSASRPQDRQFILSSKKLLLSDSGFYLCAWSVLNTGELFFGEGSRLTVL.